This T cell receptor (beta chain) was sequenced during a study of STAT5B mutations in CD4+ large granular lymphocyte leukemia. Study findings and constraints: No patients shared main leukemic clonotypes, though roughly 25% appeared at low frequency elsewhere. Patient CD4-sorted repertoires stayed more clonal than healthy ones after leukemic-clone removal.

Concerning this clone: As yet, its antigen is unknown.

Sequencing used immunoSEQ multiplex PCR; TCRdb keeps in-frame clones, though not all of them. The data hold around 34,000 clones, with around 81% observed a single time. Source material: CD4+ T cells from blood buffy coats. The source of this sequence is a human donor in good health.

CDR3 loop: CASSEVGGITEAFF. The DNA for the CDR3 is TGTGCCAGCAGCGAGGTCGGGGGAATCACTGAAGCTTTCTTT. V gene TRBV7-3 combines with J gene TRBJ1-1; weak D call: TRBD1 (5 bases). There are 14 residues in the CDR3. V was cut by 5 bases and J by 4 bases, with 14 bases left in between. Germline-derived CDR1 and CDR2 are SGHTA and FQGTGA.